Following are 9 T cell receptor beta chains from one sample sequenced in a study of T cell repertoires and HLA-DP antigens. Antigens of these TCRs are unknown. The method was immunoSEQ multiplex PCR; TCRdb's version includes in-frame clones alone and lacks a portion of them. The repertoire holds around 70,000 clones, with just under 80% as singletons. Sample: CD4+ T cells from PBMCs. These receptors were collected from a man in his sixties in good health and CMV-seronegative.

This clone has a handful of counts. At the DNA level, this CDR3 is encoded by other sequences in the same sample as well. DNA of the CDR3: TGTGCCAGCAGTTCAGACAGATATCAGCCCCAGCATTTT. It encodes CASSSDRYQPQHF. The chain links TRBV6-5 to TRBJ1-5, with D perhaps matching TRBD1 (5 bases). The CDR3 runs to 13 residues. Germline V gives CDR1 MNHEY, CDR2 SVGAGI. The V gene lost 4 bases and the J gene lost 5 bases, with 9 bases spanning the gap.

The V and J genes are TRBV19 and TRBJ1-2; D is unresolved. With 6 bases removed from V and 3 bases from J, the gap between germline ends came to 8 bases. There are 12 residues in the CDR3. Germline V gene lookup returns CDR1 LNHDA and CDR2 SQIVND (reference sequence). Here the CDR3 DNA reads TGTGCCAGTAGCAGAGTCGACTATGGCTACACCTTC. Its translation is CASSRVDYGYTF.

J is TRBJ2-2 and V is TRBV7-7; 7 bases map to TRBD1. V was pared by 4 bases and J by 5 bases, with 4 bases of the junction left unmatched. Per the germline V gene, CDR1 is SSHAT and CDR2 is FNYEAQ (reference sequence). There are 14 residues in the CDR3. The CDR3 protein is CASSSGTVTGELFF. As DNA, the CDR3 is TGTGCCAGCAGCTCGGGGACAGTAACCGGGGAGCTGTTTTTT.

The genes are TRBV9 and TRBJ2-5; 8 bases match TRBD1. The CDR3 extends over 15 amino acids. The junction had 6 bases not matched to a gene; V was cut back by 2 bases and J by 3 bases. The germline CDR1 and CDR2 sequences are SGDLS and YYNGEE. Here the CDR3 reads CASSVGQGFEETQYF. Written as DNA, the CDR3 is TGTGCCAGCAGCGTCGGACAGGGCTTTGAAGAGACCCAGTACTTC.

This chain uses TRBV19 with TRBJ1-1; D is unresolved. This CDR3 spans 15 amino acids. Trimming pared 1 base from V and 3 bases from J, leaving 12 bases between. CDR1 and CDR2 from the germline V gene are LNHDA and SQIVND (reference sequence). The DNA for the CDR3 is TGTGCCAGTAGTATAGTGTCAGGTTCGGACACTGAAGCTTTCTTT. Translation gives CASSIVSGSDTEAFF.

The V call is TRBV7-2, the J call TRBJ1-1; D unclear. Trimming removed 4 bases from V and 5 bases from J, with 11 bases in between. CDR3 length equals 13 residues. The germline V gene has CDR1 SGHTA and CDR2 FQGNSA. CDR3 DNA sequence: TGTGCCAGCAGCTCCCAGAGGAGGACTGAAGCTTTCTTT. Its translation is CASSSQRRTEAFF.

The chain has TRBV7-9 and TRBJ2-2; no firm D call. V lost 0 bases to trimming and J lost 6 bases, with 5 bases between them. CDR3 length equals 13 residues. Germline V lookup: CDR1 SEHNR, CDR2 FQNEAQ (reference sequence). The CDR3 nucleotides read TGTGCCAGCAGCTTAGCTGGGCCCGGGGAGCTGTTTTTT. Amino acids: CASSLAGPGELFF.

This clone was seen a handful of times. The genes are TRBV5-1 and TRBJ1-1; D not certain. This CDR3 is 14 amino acids long. V was cut by 4 bases and J by 2 bases, with 12 bases left in between. CDR1 is SGHRS and CDR2 is YFSETQ in the germline V gene. This CDR3 reads CASSHGRGNTEAFF. In nucleotides, the CDR3 is TGCGCCAGCAGCCACGGCCGGGGAAACACTGAAGCTTTCTTT.

The chain has TRBV9 and TRBJ2-5; 7 bases fit TRBD2. After removal of 0 bases from V and 4 bases from J, the junction contained 3 bases not matched to a gene. The CDR3 contains 14 residues. The germline CDR1 and CDR2 sequences are SGDLS and YYNGEE. Here the CDR3 reads CASSVAGGSETQYF. The CDR3 DNA sequence: TGTGCCAGCAGCGTAGCGGGAGGATCAGAGACCCAGTACTTC.